These T cell receptor beta chains were read from a single sample in a study of T cell repertoires in cytomegalovirus infection. Each CDR3 protein gets one entry after TCRdb re-called the reads with MiXCR. The data contain roughly 500,000 distinct CDR3 sequences, roughly 12% of them seen just once; the ten biggest clones take up 10%. Sequenced material: PBMCs. These receptors were collected from a human donor in good health (CMV status not recorded). Some clones in this sample may be carry-over from other donors' samples. Each CDR3 is given with its conserved first and last residue. The D gene is left open where the match is weak. Only part of the rows carry a size: once, few, many, or a class if the clone is expanded.

cdr3_aa,cdr3_nt,v_call,d_call,clone_size,j_call
CASRVMGSGNTIYF,TGTGCCAGCAGGGTGATGGGCTCTGGAAACACCATATATTTT,TRBV5-5,-,many,TRBJ1-3
CASSYPGPQHF,TGTGCCAGCAGCTACCCCGGGCCCCAGCATTTT,TRBV6-2/TRBV6-3,-,few,TRBJ1-5
CATRRTSDGYTF,TGTGCCACTAGACGGACCTCCGATGGCTACACCTTC,TRBV6-2/TRBV6-3,-,-,TRBJ1-2
CSARKGGSGTGELFF,TGCAGTGCTAGGAAAGGGGGTAGTGGCACCGGGGAGCTGTTTTTT,TRBV20-1,-,-,TRBJ2-2
CASSLDRASNEQFF,TGTGCCAGCAGCTTAGACAGGGCCAGCAATGAGCAGTTCTTC,TRBV7-9,-,many,TRBJ2-1
CASSYPSRGSYGYTF,TGTGCCAGCAGTTACCCTTCCCGAGGGAGCTATGGCTACACCTTC,TRBV6-6,-,many,TRBJ1-2
CSAQGTDFYGYTF,TGCAGTGCTCAGGGGACAGATTTTTATGGCTACACCTTC,TRBV20-1,TRBD1,many,TRBJ1-2
CASSDLEDTQYF,TGTGCCAGCAGCGACTTAGAGGATACGCAGTATTTT,TRBV7-9,-,many,TRBJ2-3
CASSDSPGLAGGTYEQYF,TGTGCCAGCAGTGACTCCCCGGGACTAGCGGGAGGAACCTACGAGCAGTACTTC,TRBV6-4,TRBD2,few,TRBJ2-7
CASGTAPYEQYF,TGTGCCAGCGGGACAGCCCCCTACGAGCAGTACTTC,TRBV19,TRBD1,few,TRBJ2-7
CASSLEGSGNTIYF,TGTGCCAGCAGCTTAGAGGGTAGTGGAAACACCATATATTTT,TRBV7-9,-,many,TRBJ1-3
CASSPREDTEAFF,TGTGCCAGCAGCCCCCGGGAGGACACTGAAGCTTTCTTT,TRBV7-8,-,many,TRBJ1-1
CASSLEPGDTGELFF,TGTGCCAGCAGCTTAGAACCTGGGGACACCGGGGAGCTGTTTTTT,TRBV7-2,-,many,TRBJ2-2